The 29 T cell receptor beta chains below were found in one sample sequenced in a study of cytomegalovirus exposure and HLA in healthy donors. Use of 60 Vbeta and 13 Jbeta primers characterized the PCR. Only in-frame clones appear in the TCRdb table, and some are missing; sequencing was by immunoSEQ multiplex PCR. The table lists about 280,000 clones, about 87% of them singletons. Sequencing used PBMCs. The receptors were sampled from a young woman in good health and CMV-seronegative.

V is TRBV18 and J is TRBJ2-1; no reliable D call. The germline V gene encodes CDR1 KGHSH and CDR2 LQKENI. The CDR3 runs 12 residues. V lost 5 bases and J 5 bases, leaving 7 bases between the germline ends. The CDR3 nucleotides read TGTGCCAGCTCATCCTTTAACAATGAGCAGTTCTTC. It encodes CASSSFNNEQFF. The entire variable domain, with the rest obtained from reference TRBV18 and TRBJ2-1, is as follows: NAGVMQNPRHLVRRRGQEARLRCSPMKGHSHVYWYRQLPEEGLKFMVYLQKENIIDESGMPKERFSAEFPKEGPSILRIQQVVRGDSAAYFCASSSFNNEQFFGPGTRLTVL.

The V and J genes are TRBV15 and TRBJ2-1, with D possibly being TRBD2 (6 bases). Germline lookup yields CDR1 LNHNV and CDR2 YYDKDF (reference sequence). The CDR3 loop spans 14 amino acids. V gave up 3 bases and J gave up 9 bases, with 15 bases separating them. CDR3: CATSSHRLVCEQFF. Here the CDR3 DNA reads TGTGCCACCAGCAGTCACAGACTAGTCTGTGAGCAGTTCTTC.

This chain joins TRBV9 and TRBJ1-2; possible D gene TRBD1, 5 bases. V was cut by 4 bases and J by 0 bases, with 10 bases left in between. Germline CDR1 SGDLS, CDR2 YYNGEE. There are 14 residues in the CDR3. CDR3 residues: CASSTSTANYGYTF. CDR3 nucleotide sequence: TGTGCCAGCAGCACCTCGACAGCTAACTATGGCTACACCTTC.

The rearrangement uses TRBV19 and TRBJ1-5; D gene uncertain. Trimming left V 3 bases short and J 0 bases short, with 9 bases between. This CDR3 has 15 amino acids. The germline gives CDR1 LNHDA, CDR2 SQIVND (reference sequence). CDR3 residues: CASSIRGDSNQPQHF. The CDR3 DNA follows: TGTGCCAGTAGTATCCGAGGAGATAGCAATCAGCCCCAGCATTTT.

The gene calls are TRBV5-4 and TRBJ1-2, with TRBD1 as a possible D gene (6 bases). Trimming removed 3 bases at V and 8 bases at J, with 17 bases between. The CDR3 length is 14 residues. CDR1 and CDR2 (germline): SGHNT, YYREEE (reference sequence). Here the CDR3 DNA reads TGTGCCAGCAGCTGGGGTGAGGACAGCGGCGGCTACACCTTC. It encodes CASSWGEDSGGYTF.

The V and J genes are TRBV5-8 and TRBJ1-1, with 7 bases identical to TRBD1. This CDR3 is built from 17 residues. Germline CDR1 is SGHTS and CDR2 is YDEGEE. The V and J ends lost 1 base and 5 bases, in that order; junction bases with no gene match: 14. CDR3: CASSLWGRRGLGTEAFF. The CDR3 nucleotides are TGTGCCAGCAGCTTGTGGGGTCGGAGGGGGCTTGGGACTGAAGCTTTCTTT.

This clone has just a few counts. The CDR3 sequence is CASSAPVGKTGPFVDGYTF. The DNA for the CDR3 is TGTGCCAGCAGCGCCCCCGTTGGGAAAACAGGGCCGTTCGTAGATGGCTACACCTTC. The V gene is TRBV9, the J gene TRBJ1-2; a weak D match, TRBD1 (6 bases). Germline lookup yields CDR1 SGDLS and CDR2 YYNGEE. This CDR3 is built from 19 residues. Trimming left V 3 bases short and J 6 bases short, with 30 bases between.

This sequence joins TRBV6-6 and TRBJ1-4; D ambiguous. The germline V gene encodes CDR1 MNHNY and CDR2 SVGAGI (reference sequence). CDR3 length: 15 amino acids. With 1 base removed from V and 1 base from J, the gap between germline ends came to 7 bases. CDR3 residues: CASSYYLGTNEKLFF. CDR3 DNA sequence: TGTGCCAGCAGTTACTATCTCGGAACTAATGAAAAACTGTTTTTT.

The V and J genes are TRBV7-9 and TRBJ1-3; TRBD1 is a possible D gene (5 bases). The CDR3 is made up of 15 amino acids. V lost 3 bases and J 4 bases, leaving 13 bases between the germline ends. Looked up from germline, CDR1 is SEHNR and CDR2 is FQNEAQ (reference sequence). In DNA form, the CDR3 reads TGTGCCAGCAGCTTTCCAGGGTCTACCGGAAACACCATATATTTT. This encodes CASSFPGSTGNTIYF.

This clone was found once. The chain employs TRBV12-5 and TRBJ2-7; 10 bases are shared with TRBD2. The CDR3 is 18 amino acids. The V and J ends lost 0 bases and 2 bases, in that order; junction bases with no gene match: 10. Looked up from germline, CDR1 is LGHNT and CDR2 is FRNRAP. The CDR3 is CASGLVLRGLASPYEQYF. As DNA, the CDR3 is TGTGCTAGTGGTTTGGTACTCCGGGGACTAGCGAGTCCCTACGAGCAGTACTTC.

The rearrangement uses TRBV7-9 and TRBJ2-1; 9 nucleotides line up with TRBD1. The CDR3 is 16 amino acids. J gave up 2 bases and V 4 bases, and 6 bases lay outside the gene matches. Germline V gene data show CDR1 as SEHNR and CDR2 as FQNEAQ (reference sequence). CDR3 residues: CASSYLGQGTYNEQFF. The CDR3 coding sequence is TGTGCCAGCAGCTACCTAGGACAGGGGACCTACAATGAGCAGTTCTTC. The full variable domain, rest sourced from reference TRBV7-9 and TRBJ2-1, is DTGVSQNPRHKITKRGQNVTFRCDPISEHNRLYWYRQTLGQGPEFLTYFQNEAQLEKSRLLSDRFSAERPKGSFSTLEIQRTEQGDSAMYLCASSYLGQGTYNEQFFGPGTRLTVL.

V gene TRBV5-4 combines with J gene TRBJ2-7; TRBD2 matches 8 bases. Per germline, CDR1 SGHNT and CDR2 YYREEE (reference sequence). The CDR3 is 16 residues long. V was clipped by 0 bases and J by 3 bases; unmatched bases: 8. The CDR3 bases are TGTGCCAGCAGCTTGGGCGGGGCGGGGGGTTACTACGAGCAGTACTTC. Amino acids: CASSLGGAGGYYEQYF.

V gene TRBV10-2 combines with J gene TRBJ2-1; D possibly corresponds to TRBD1 (5 bases). Germline-derived CDR1 and CDR2 are WSHSY and SAAADI. CDR3 size: 14 residues. Trimming shortened V by 3 bases and J by 3 bases, and 9 bases separated the two germline ends. This CDR3 reads CASSDRVIYNEQFF. Here the CDR3 DNA reads TGCGCCAGCAGTGACAGGGTAATCTACAATGAGCAGTTCTTC.

The rearrangement links TRBV7-9 to TRBJ1-2; 8 positions agree with TRBD1. V dropped 6 bases and J dropped 4; count of bases not matched to a gene: 4. Germline V gene sequence: CDR1 SEHNR, CDR2 FQNEAQ (reference sequence). This CDR3 contains 13 residues. CDR3 coding DNA: TGTGCCAGCAGTTCCGGACAGGGCTATGGCTACACCTTC. Residues: CASSSGQGYGYTF.

The gene calls are TRBV25-1 and TRBJ2-5; D perhaps matches TRBD1 (7 bases). The CDR3 runs 14 residues. Per the germline V gene, CDR1 is MGHDK and CDR2 is SYGVNS. Trimming stripped 1 base from V and 6 bases from J, with 12 bases between. Written as DNA, the CDR3 is TGTGCCAGCAGTGAATCGGAGGGGGCGAAGACCCAGTACTTC. Its protein product is CASSESEGAKTQYF.

The chain recombines TRBV19 with TRBJ1-3; D unclear. The CDR3 consists of 15 residues. Looked up from germline, CDR1 is LNHDA and CDR2 is SQIVND (reference sequence). Trimming removed 4 bases at V and 0 bases at J, with 10 bases between. The CDR3, as DNA: TGTGCCAGTAGTACTGAGACAAGCTCTGGAAACACCATATATTTT. Translating it yields CASSTETSSGNTIYF.

V and J are TRBV11-2 and TRBJ2-1; possible D gene TRBD2, 6 bases. This CDR3 has 16 residues. CDR1 is SGHAT, CDR2 FQNNGV, per germline. The V end was cut by 7 bases, the J end by 6 bases, with 22 bases between. The CDR3 loop reads CASTKNGRGVGNEQFF. The CDR3 region has the DNA TGTGCCAGCACCAAAAACGGGCGGGGCGTGGGCAATGAGCAGTTCTTC.

About this clone itself: The junction departs from the called germline gene at one end, perhaps through a read error. The CDR3, as DNA: TGTGCCAGCAGTTCCACCGGGACAGTGCTTATCGGGGAGCCGTTTTTT. Amino acids: CASSSTGTVLIGEPFF. The chain links TRBV11-1 to TRBJ2-2; 7 nucleotides match TRBD1. The CDR3 totals 16 residues. Germline CDR1 reads SGHAT; CDR2 reads FQDESV (reference sequence).

V is TRBV7-3 and J is TRBJ2-1; 12 bases line up with TRBD1. CDR1 SGHTA and CDR2 FQGTGA come from the germline V gene. There are 15 residues in the CDR3. With V trimmed by 5 bases and J by 8 bases, 7 bases remained unmatched. The CDR3 loop is CASSPGQGAWDEQFF. The CDR3 DNA reads TGTGCCAGCAGCCCGGGACAGGGGGCGTGGGATGAGCAGTTCTTC.

This clone appeared a single time. The rearrangement joins TRBV6-1 to TRBJ1-5, with D unclear. Trimming pared 8 bases from V and 9 bases from J, leaving 14 bases between. This CDR3 is built from 12 residues. Germline CDR1 is MNHNS and CDR2 is SASEGT. CDR3: CASEGPHVPQHF. Here the CDR3 DNA reads TGTGCCAGCGAGGGTCCCCATGTGCCCCAGCATTTT.

The chain employs TRBV2 and TRBJ2-3; 9 positions match TRBD2. V dropped 8 bases and J dropped 6; count of bases not matched to a gene: 18. The CDR3 consists of 17 residues. Germline values: CDR1 SNHLY, CDR2 FYNNEI. CDR3 loop: CASLASGLAKISDTQYF. CDR3 DNA: TGTGCCAGCCTTGCGTCCGGACTAGCGAAGATTTCGGATACGCAGTATTTT.

This chain links TRBV12-5 with TRBJ2-5; D possibly corresponds to TRBD1 (6 bases). Trimming cost V 0 bases and J 5 bases, with 10 bases left between them. This CDR3 has 14 amino acids. CDR1 and CDR2 from the germline V gene are LGHNT and FRNRAP. The chain's CDR3 is CASGLVAGEETQYF. DNA for the CDR3: TGTGCTAGTGGTTTGGTCGCAGGGGAGGAGACCCAGTACTTC.

J is TRBJ2-7 and V is TRBV5-1; D unclear. CDR1 is SGHRS and CDR2 is YFSETQ in the germline V gene. The CDR3 spans 12 residues. Trimming took off 5 bases at V and 5 bases at J, with 11 bases between the two ends. The CDR3 is CASSPTDHEQYF. The CDR3 DNA follows: TGCGCCAGCAGTCCTACAGACCACGAGCAGTACTTC.

The J gene is TRBJ1-3, the V gene TRBV5-1; possibly TRBD1 for D (5 bases). V lost 0 bases to trimming and J lost 0 bases, with 10 bases between them. CDR1 and CDR2 from the germline V gene are SGHRS and YFSETQ. This CDR3 contains 16 residues. The CDR3 loop is CASSLDRPGSGNTIYF. CDR3 nucleotides: TGCGCCAGCAGCTTGGACAGGCCCGGCTCTGGAAACACCATATATTTT.

In this sample, this clone turned up once. The V call is TRBV29-1, the J call TRBJ1-1; D not certain. Per germline, CDR1 SQVTM and CDR2 ANQGSEA. Deletions cut 2 bases from V and 4 bases from J, with 8 bases between. CDR3 size: 12 residues. The CDR3 DNA reads TGCAGCGTTGAACGGGATGGCACTGAAGCTTTCTTT. It yields the protein CSVERDGTEAFF.

The chain combines TRBV6-5 with TRBJ1-2; possibly TRBD1 for D (6 bases). V gave up 3 bases and J gave up 7 bases, with 18 bases separating them. The CDR3 consists of 15 residues. Germline V gene data show CDR1 as MNHEY and CDR2 as SVGAGI. The CDR3, as DNA: TGTGCCAGCAGTTATTCAGGGGAAAACCCTCTTGGCTACACCTTC. Translation: CASSYSGENPLGYTF.

This clone was observed a handful of times. V and J are TRBV6-5 and TRBJ2-1; 9 bases fit TRBD1. The germline gives CDR1 MNHEY, CDR2 SVGAGI. Trimming cost V 7 bases and J 5 bases; bases outside gene matches: 6. The length of the CDR3 is 14 residues. The CDR3 loop reads CASKLGQGNNEQFF. The CDR3 coding sequence is TGTGCCAGCAAATTAGGACAGGGGAACAATGAGCAGTTCTTC.

V is TRBV18 and J is TRBJ1-1; tentatively, D is TRBD1 (5 bases). The germline V gene has CDR1 KGHSH and CDR2 LQKENI. The V gene lost 3 bases and the J gene lost 1 base, with 15 bases spanning the gap. The length of the CDR3 is 16 residues. Here the CDR3 DNA reads TGTGCCAGCTCACCGGGGGGGTCAAAAAAGAACACTGAAGCTTTCTTT. It is translated as CASSPGGSKKNTEAFF.

The gene calls are TRBV29-1 and TRBJ2-2; D not resolved. Per germline, CDR1 SQVTM and CDR2 ANQGSEA. V lost 8 bases, J lost 4 bases, and 11 bases lay in between. The length of the CDR3 is 12 residues. This chain's CDR3 is CSSKISTGELFF. The CDR3 region has the DNA TGCAGCTCAAAGATCAGCACCGGGGAGCTGTTTTTT.